The T cell receptor (beta chain) described here comes from a study of post-analysis software for immune sequencing data. Study-level information: Disease courses included relapsing-remitting, secondary progressive and progressive-relapsing multiple sclerosis. Study-wide points: Strong same-batch co-clustering of samples appeared with F measure clustering. Controls' normalized Chao1 diversity significantly exceeded that of multiple sclerosis patients. When patients were compared with controls, 4 or 5 TRBV segments were more frequent, TRBV5-6, TRBV5-1 and TRBV20-1 among them.

This CDR3 contains 15 residues. V was pared by 4 bases and J by 11 bases, with 12 bases of the junction left unmatched. Germline V gene lookup returns CDR1 MGHDK and CDR2 SYGVNS. Tagging with unique molecular identifiers was a feature of the TCR beta cDNA libraries. Yield was 450,000 to 650,000 cDNA molecules from 1 to 10 million T cells. TCRdb called the PCR reads again in MiXCR, with one record for every CDR3 protein. The table shows some 450,000 distinct CDR3 sequences, with around 40% occurring only once. About this clonotype itself: Its antigen remains unidentified.

The receptor was isolated from a girl between 10 and 17 years old with multiple sclerosis. The J gene is TRBJ2-5, the V gene TRBV25-1; 11 bases are a match to TRBD1. The sequenced sample consisted of blood. The DNA of the CDR3 is TGTGCCAGCAGTGCCGGACAGGGGGCATGGAATGAGCAGTACTTC. Its translation is CASSAGQGAWNEQYF.